A single sample gave rise to the 10 T cell receptor beta chains below, sequenced in a study of regulatory T cells in long-lasting Graves disease (TCRdb year 2021). The protocol used for the library was multiplex PCR. For sequencing, an Illumina HiSeq 4000 was employed. iRepertoire HTBI primers and Arm-PCR amplification of CDR3 regions were used to construct TCR beta libraries. The public reads were reprocessed in TCRdb via fastp at Q25 and MiXCR, keeping in-frame beta chains. For every CDR3 protein sequence, its rows merge into one entry that carries the most common genes and DNA. For this sample there are 700,000 or so distinct CDR3 sequences; about 32% appear just once. The ten largest clones capture roughly 41% of the sample. The label giving this sample's time point can be read as: persistent/refractory GD, antithyroid drugs over 5 years with positive TRAb. RNA was extracted from PBMCs in TRIzol for both TCR sequencing and RNA sequencing.

Sequenced here: peripheral blood mononuclear cells (PBMCs), sampled when the disease was refractory, from a patient treated with antithyroid drugs. These TCRs come from a female donor with Graves disease.

This chain joins TRBV9 and TRBJ2-7; 12 bases are a match to TRBD2. The germline gives CDR1 SGDLS, CDR2 YYNGEE. Trimming at V came to 4 bases and at J to 0 bases, leaving 5 bases not matched to a gene. The CDR3 contains 16 residues. The CDR3 sequence: CASSPTSGRNSYEQYF. The CDR3, as DNA: TGTGCCAGCAGCCCCACTAGCGGGAGGAACTCCTACGAGCAGTACTTC.

This clonotype was counted only a few times. The chain recombines TRBV19 with TRBJ1-5, with 9 bases that match TRBD1. Germline V gives CDR1 LNHDA, CDR2 SQIVND (reference sequence). The CDR3 extends over 15 amino acids. With V trimmed by 6 bases and J by 4 bases, 7 bases remained unmatched. The CDR3 here is CASRIQGALNQPQHF. DNA of the CDR3: TGTGCCAGTAGAATACAGGGGGCCCTAAATCAGCCCCAGCATTTT.

This clonotype was seen only a few times. The rearrangement joins TRBV2 to TRBJ1-1, with TRBD1 matching 7 bases. Unmatched junction bases numbered 7, after V lost 6 bases and J lost 3 bases. Germline V gene data show CDR1 as SNHLY and CDR2 as FYNNEI. The CDR3 has 14 amino acids. The CDR3 loop reads CASSPSGQYTEAFF. CDR3 bases: TGTGCCAGCAGCCCTTCGGGACAGTACACTGAAGCTTTCTTT. Filled out from reference TRBV2 and TRBJ1-1, the complete variable domain reads EPEVTQTPSHQVTQMGQEVILRCVPISNHLYFYWYRQILGQKVEFLVSFYNNEISEKSEIFDDQFSVERPDGSNFTLKIRSTKLEDSAMYFCASSPSGQYTEAFFGQGTRLTVV.

Comments on this clonotype: A junction boundary mismatches the germline segment, possibly from a read error. The rearrangement links TRBV7-3 to TRBJ1-1, with D uncertain. Germline-derived CDR1 and CDR2 are SGHTA and FQGTGA. The CDR3 runs to 14 residues. CDR3 loop: CASSQGPTLTEAFF. The CDR3 nucleotides read TGCGCCAGCAGCCAAGGTCCGACTCTCACTGAAGCTTTCTTT.

This rearrangement joins TRBV18 to TRBJ2-7, with 9 bases that match TRBD2. The germline CDR1 and CDR2 sequences are KGHSH and LQKENI. The trim removed 2 bases at V and 4 bases at J, leaving 6 bases unmatched. The CDR3 length is 15 residues. This CDR3 reads CASSPTASGNYEQYF. DNA for the CDR3: TGTGCCAGCTCACCAACGGCTAGCGGGAATTACGAGCAGTACTTC.

Only one count was recorded for this clonotype. A much larger clone differs from this one at a single base, so this may be a read error. The rearrangement links TRBV7-9 to TRBJ1-2; 7 nucleotides match TRBD1. Germline V gene data show CDR1 as SEHNR and CDR2 as FQNEAQ (reference sequence). J was trimmed by 4 bases and V by 5 bases; bases with no gene match: 4. The CDR3 is 13 residues long. CDR3 nucleotides: TGTGCCAGCAGCGGGACAGTGATCTATGGCTACACCTTC. Its translation: CASSGTVIYGYTF.

This clonotype was seen more than once but under ten times. This chain joins TRBV11-2 and TRBJ1-6, with TRBD1 matching over 9 bases. V was pared by 1 base and J by 6 bases, with 1 base of the junction left unmatched. The CDR3 loop spans 15 amino acids. Germline CDR1 reads SGHAT; CDR2 reads FQNNGV. CDR3 nucleotide sequence: TGTGCCAGCAGCTTAGCGGGACAGGGTAATTCACCCCTCCACTTT. As protein: CASSLAGQGNSPLHF.

This clonotype appeared many times. V gene TRBV19 combines with J gene TRBJ1-2; D possibly corresponds to TRBD1 (5 bases). This CDR3 spans 14 amino acids. Germline V lookup: CDR1 LNHDA, CDR2 SQIVND (reference sequence). V was cut by 7 bases and J by 2 bases, with 14 bases left in between. CDR3 bases: TGTGCCAGTACCACATCCCAGGGAAACTATGGCTACACCTTC. Residues: CASTTSQGNYGYTF.

The sample holds a few counts of this clonotype. The CDR3 DNA sequence: TGCAGTGCTTACGATCGGGACTCATCGAACACTGAAGCTTTCTTT. This translates into CSAYDRDSSNTEAFF. The chain couples TRBV20-1 to TRBJ1-1, with D possibly being TRBD1 (5 bases). Germline V gene lookup returns CDR1 DFQATT and CDR2 SNEGSKA (reference sequence). V lost 5 bases, J lost 1 base, and 17 bases lay in between. This CDR3 comprises 15 residues.

This clonotype was seen more than once but under ten times. The gene calls are TRBV29-1 and TRBJ1-2, with TRBD1 matching over 12 bases. There are 12 residues in the CDR3. The germline CDR1 and CDR2 sequences are SQVTM and ANQGSEA. V shed 7 bases, J shed 8 bases, and the junction held 5 bases outside the gene matches. CDR3 residues: CSAGQGAKGYTF. The CDR3 region has the DNA TGCAGCGCGGGACAGGGGGCGAAAGGCTACACCTTC.